This is a list of T cell receptor beta chains from one sample in a study of early T cells in non-severe SARS-CoV-2 infection. TCRdb called the 5' RACE reads again in MiXCR, with one record for every CDR3 protein. The profile covers 61,000 or so distinct CDR3 sequences, with approximately 12% appearing a single time and roughly 1.2% taken by the ten largest. The sample consisted of whole blood, taken at baseline. These receptors all come from an adult who was a healthcare worker with PCR-confirmed SARS-CoV-2 infection or an uninfected control (not recorded which). The donor label of this sample is uncertain. Both conserved end residues are part of each CDR3. D genes are given only for firm matches. A row's size may be missing; if present it is once, few, many or a size class.

clone size,D gene,V gene,J gene,CDR3 DNA,CDR3 protein
few,NA,TRBV6-1,TRBJ2-1,TGTGCCAGCAGCGTACAGGGTGGAGATGAGCAGTTCTTC,CASSVQGGDEQFF
few,NA,TRBV20-1,TRBJ1-6,TGCAGTGCTAGGTCAACCGCTGTTTCGGGTTCACCCCTCCACTTT,CSARSTAVSGSPLHF
NA,TRBD1,TRBV20-1,TRBJ2-1,TGCAGTGCTCTAACCGGGACAGGGCTCTACAATGAGCAGTTCTTC,CSALTGTGLYNEQFF
many,TRBD1,TRBV2,TRBJ2-2,TGTGCCAGCAGTGAAGACCACGGGACAGTTTACCTCACCGGGGAGCTGTTTTTT,CASSEDHGTVYLTGELFF
NA,NA,TRBV6-6,TRBJ1-1,TGTGCCAGCGGGGAACTACGGTTGGGCACTGAAGCTTTCTTT,CASGELRLGTEAFF
many,NA,TRBV11-1,TRBJ2-6,TGTGCCAGCAGCCCGAGGACCGTGCCAAGCTCTGGGGCCAACGTCCTGACTTTC,CASSPRTVPSSGANVLTF
NA,NA,TRBV7-9,TRBJ1-1,TGTGCCAGCAGCCCCGGACAAGGCCACACTGAAGCTTTCTTT,CASSPGQGHTEAFF
NA,NA,TRBV15,TRBJ1-1,TGTGCCACCAGCAGAGATCCGGAGATGAACACTGAAGCTTTCTTT,CATSRDPEMNTEAFF
NA,TRBD2,TRBV11-2,TRBJ2-1,TGTGCCAGCACCCTAGCGGGGGGTGGCAATGAGCAGTTCTTC,CASTLAGGGNEQFF
many,TRBD1,TRBV5-1,TRBJ2-6,TGCGCCAGCAGCTGGACAGGATACTCTGGGGCCAACGTCCTGACTTTC,CASSWTGYSGANVLTF